The present T cell receptor beta chain was sequenced within a study of shared clonotypes between healthy human individuals. Study background: Each donor's CD8 memory used one plate, CD8 naive two, each CD4 subset three.

Running of the assay took place at deep level. TCRdb keeps only in-frame clones here, not all; method: immunoSEQ multiplex PCR. The data show roughly 2.1 million clones, approximately 94% seen once. As defined, naive CD8 cells were CD45RO-negative and positively selected for CCR7, with terminally differentiated effector memory CD45RA+ cells excluded. Details on this clone: Antigen unknown.

Study findings and constraints: The researchers took only blood, and tissue repertoires probably look different.

The germline V gene has CDR1 LNHDA and CDR2 SQIVND (reference sequence). V was pared by 4 bases and J by 0 bases, with 12 bases between. This CDR3 comprises 15 residues. The receptor comes from a man in his late teens or twenties in good health. Some clones in this sample may be carry-over from other donors' samples. This chain joins TRBV19 and TRBJ1-1; D perhaps matches TRBD1 (5 bases). Material: naive CD8+ T cells from PBMCs. The CDR3 region is CASSTQGGVNTEAFF. The CDR3 DNA sequence: TGTGCCAGTAGTACCCAGGGAGGGGTGAACACTGAAGCTTTCTTT. The whole variable domain, filled in from reference TRBV19 and TRBJ1-1, reads DGGITQSPKYLFRKEGQNVTLSCEQNLNHDAMYWYRQDPGQGLRLIYYSQIVNDFQKGDIAEGYSVSREKKESFPLTVTSAQKNPTAFYLCASSTQGGVNTEAFFGQGTRLTVV.